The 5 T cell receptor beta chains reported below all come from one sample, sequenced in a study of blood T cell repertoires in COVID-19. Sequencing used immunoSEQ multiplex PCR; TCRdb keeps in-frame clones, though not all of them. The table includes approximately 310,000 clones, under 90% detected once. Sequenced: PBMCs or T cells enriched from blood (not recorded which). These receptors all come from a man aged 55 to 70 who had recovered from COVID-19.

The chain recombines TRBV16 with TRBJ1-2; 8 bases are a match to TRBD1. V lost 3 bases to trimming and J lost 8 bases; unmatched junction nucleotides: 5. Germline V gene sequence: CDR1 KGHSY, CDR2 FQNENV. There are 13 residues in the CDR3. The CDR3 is CASSQRQGKGYTF. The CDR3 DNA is TGTGCCAGCAGCCAGAGACAGGGGAAAGGCTACACCTTC.

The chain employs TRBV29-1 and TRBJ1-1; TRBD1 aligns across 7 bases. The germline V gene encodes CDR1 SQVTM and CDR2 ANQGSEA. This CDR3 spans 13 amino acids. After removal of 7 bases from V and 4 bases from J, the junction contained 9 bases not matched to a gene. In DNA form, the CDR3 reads TGCAGCGCCGGGAGGGGACAGAGCACTGAAGCTTTCTTT. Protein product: CSAGRGQSTEAFF. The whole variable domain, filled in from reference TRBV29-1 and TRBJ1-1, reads SAVISQKPSRDICQRGTSLTIQCQVDSQVTMMFWYRQQPGQSLTLIATANQGSEATYESGFVIDKFPISRPNLTFSTLTVSNMSPEDSSIYLCSAGRGQSTEAFFGQGTRLTVV.

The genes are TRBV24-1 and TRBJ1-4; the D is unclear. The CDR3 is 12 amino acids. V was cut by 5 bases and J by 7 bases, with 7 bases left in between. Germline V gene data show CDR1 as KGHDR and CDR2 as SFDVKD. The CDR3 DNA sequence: TGTGCCACCAGTGCTCTCGGTGAAAAACTGTTTTTT. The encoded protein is CATSALGEKLFF.

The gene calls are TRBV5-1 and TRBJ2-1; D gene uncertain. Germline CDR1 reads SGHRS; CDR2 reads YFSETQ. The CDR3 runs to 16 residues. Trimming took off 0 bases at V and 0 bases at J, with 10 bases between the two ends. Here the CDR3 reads CASSLAAASSYNEQFF. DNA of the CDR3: TGCGCCAGCAGCTTGGCAGCTGCTAGCTCCTACAATGAGCAGTTCTTC.

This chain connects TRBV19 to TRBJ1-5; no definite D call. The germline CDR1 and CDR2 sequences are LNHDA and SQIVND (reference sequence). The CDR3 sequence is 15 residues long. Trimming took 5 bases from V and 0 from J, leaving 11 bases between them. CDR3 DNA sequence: TGTGCCAGTAGTCCAGGCGTCGATAGCAATCAGCCCCAGCATTTT. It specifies CASSPGVDSNQPQHF.